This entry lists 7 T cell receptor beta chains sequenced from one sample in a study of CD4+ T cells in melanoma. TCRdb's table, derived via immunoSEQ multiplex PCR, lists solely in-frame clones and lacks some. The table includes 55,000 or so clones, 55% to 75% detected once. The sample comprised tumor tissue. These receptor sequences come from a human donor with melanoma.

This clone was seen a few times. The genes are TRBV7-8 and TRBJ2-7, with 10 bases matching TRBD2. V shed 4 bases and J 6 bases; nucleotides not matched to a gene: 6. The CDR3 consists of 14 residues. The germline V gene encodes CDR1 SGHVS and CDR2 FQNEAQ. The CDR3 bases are TGTGCCAGCAGCTCCAGCGGGGGGGCCGGCGAGCAGTACTTC. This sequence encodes CASSSSGGAGEQYF. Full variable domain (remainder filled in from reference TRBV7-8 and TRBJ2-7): GAGVSQSPRYKVAKRGQDVALRCDPISGHVSLFWYQQALGQGPEFLTYFQNEAQLDKSGLPSDRFFAERPEGSVSTLKIQRTQQEDSAVYLCASSSSGGAGEQYFGPGTRLTVT.

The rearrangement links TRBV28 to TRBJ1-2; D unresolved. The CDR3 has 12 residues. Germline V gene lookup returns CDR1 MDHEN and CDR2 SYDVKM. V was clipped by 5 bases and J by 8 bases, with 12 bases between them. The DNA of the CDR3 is TGTGCCAGCAGTATTGGAGGAGGCGGCTACACCTTC. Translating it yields CASSIGGGGYTF.

The CDR3 sequence is CASSLPGGFEQYF. The CDR3 DNA is TGTGCCAGCAGCTTACCAGGGGGGTTCGAGCAGTACTTC. The chain recombines TRBV7-2 with TRBJ2-7; D is perhaps TRBD1 (7 bases). This CDR3 has 13 residues. Trimming shortened V by 2 bases and J by 6 bases, and 11 bases separated the two germline ends. Per the germline V gene, CDR1 is SGHTA and CDR2 is FQGNSA. The full variable domain, its missing parts supplied by reference TRBV7-2 and TRBJ2-7, is GAGVSQSPSNKVTEKGKDVELRCDPISGHTALYWYRQSLGQGLEFLIYFQGNSAPDKSGLPSDRFSAERTGGSVSTLTIQRTQQEDSAVYLCASSLPGGFEQYFGPGTRLTVT.

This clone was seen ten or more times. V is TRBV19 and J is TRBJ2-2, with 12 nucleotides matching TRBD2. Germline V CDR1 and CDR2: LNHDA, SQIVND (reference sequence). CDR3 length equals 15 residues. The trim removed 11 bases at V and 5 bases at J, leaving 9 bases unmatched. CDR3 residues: CAARASGGGTGELFF. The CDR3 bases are TGTGCCGCCCGAGCTAGCGGGGGGGGAACCGGGGAGCTGTTTTTT. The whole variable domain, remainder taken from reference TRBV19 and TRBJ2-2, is DGGITQSPKYLFRKEGQNVTLSCEQNLNHDAMYWYRQDPGQGLRLIYYSQIVNDFQKGDIAEGYSVSREKKESFPLTVTSAQKNPTAFYLCAARASGGGTGELFFGEGSRLTVL.

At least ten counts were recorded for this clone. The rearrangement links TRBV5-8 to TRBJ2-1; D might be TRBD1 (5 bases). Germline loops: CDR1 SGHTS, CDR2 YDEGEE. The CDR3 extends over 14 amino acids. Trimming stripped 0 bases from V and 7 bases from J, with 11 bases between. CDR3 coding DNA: TGTGCCAGCAGCTTGGGTCCAGGGTGGAATGAGCAGTTCTTC. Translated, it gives CASSLGPGWNEQFF. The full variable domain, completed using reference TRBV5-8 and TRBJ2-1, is EAGVTQSPTHLIKTRGQQATLRCSPISGHTSVYWYQQALGLGLQFLLWYDEGEERNRGNFPPRFSGRQFPNYSSELNVNALELEDSALYLCASSLGPGWNEQFFGPGTRLTVL.

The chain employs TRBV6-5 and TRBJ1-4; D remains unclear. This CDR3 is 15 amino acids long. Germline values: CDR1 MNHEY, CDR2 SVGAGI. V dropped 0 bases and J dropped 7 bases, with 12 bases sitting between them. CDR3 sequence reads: CASSYSSPSPEKLFF. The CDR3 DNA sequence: TGTGCCAGCAGTTACTCGAGCCCTAGCCCTGAAAAACTGTTTTTT.

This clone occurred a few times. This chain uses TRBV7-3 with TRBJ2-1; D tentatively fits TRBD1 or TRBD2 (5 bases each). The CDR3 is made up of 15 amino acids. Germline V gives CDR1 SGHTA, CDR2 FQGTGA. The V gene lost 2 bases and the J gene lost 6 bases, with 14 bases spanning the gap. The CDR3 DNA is TGTGCCAGCAGCTTATCGCCGGGACGGCCCAATGAGCAGTTCTTC. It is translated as CASSLSPGRPNEQFF.